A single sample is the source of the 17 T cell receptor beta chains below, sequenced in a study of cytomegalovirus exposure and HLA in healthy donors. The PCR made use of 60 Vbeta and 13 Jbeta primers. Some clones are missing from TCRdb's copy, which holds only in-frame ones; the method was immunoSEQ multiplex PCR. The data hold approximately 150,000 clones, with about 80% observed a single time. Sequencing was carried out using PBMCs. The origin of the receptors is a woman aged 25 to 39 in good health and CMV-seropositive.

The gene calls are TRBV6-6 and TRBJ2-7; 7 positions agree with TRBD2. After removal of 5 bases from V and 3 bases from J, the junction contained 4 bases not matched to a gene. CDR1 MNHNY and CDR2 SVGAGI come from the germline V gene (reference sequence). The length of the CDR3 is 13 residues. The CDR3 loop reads CASSQIAGYEQYF. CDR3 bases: TGTGCCAGCAGTCAGATAGCGGGCTACGAGCAGTACTTC.

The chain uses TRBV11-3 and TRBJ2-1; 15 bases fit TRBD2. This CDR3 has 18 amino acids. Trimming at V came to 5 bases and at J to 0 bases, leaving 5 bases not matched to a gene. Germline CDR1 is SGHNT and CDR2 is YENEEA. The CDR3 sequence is CASSGGTSGRSSYNEQFF. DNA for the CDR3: TGTGCCAGCAGCGGCGGGACTAGCGGGAGGAGCTCCTACAATGAGCAGTTCTTC.

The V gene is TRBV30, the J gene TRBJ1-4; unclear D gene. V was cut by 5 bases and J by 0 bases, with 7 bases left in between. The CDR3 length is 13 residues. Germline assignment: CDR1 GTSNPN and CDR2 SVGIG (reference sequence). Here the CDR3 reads CAWGQSTNEKLFF. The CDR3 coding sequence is TGTGCCTGGGGTCAGTCAACTAATGAAAAACTGTTTTTT. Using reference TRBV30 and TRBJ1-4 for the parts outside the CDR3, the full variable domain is SQTIHQWPATLVQPVGSPLSLECTVEGTSNPNLYWYRQAAGRGLQLLFYSVGIGQISSEVPQNLSASRPQDRQFILSSKKLLLSDSGFYLCAWGQSTNEKLFFGSGTQLSVL.

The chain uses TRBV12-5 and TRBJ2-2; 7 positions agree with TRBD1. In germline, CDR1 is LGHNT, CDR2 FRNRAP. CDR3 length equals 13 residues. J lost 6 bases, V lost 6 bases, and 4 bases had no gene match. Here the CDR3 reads CASGPTGSGELFF. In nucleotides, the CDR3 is TGTGCTAGTGGCCCGACAGGGTCCGGGGAGCTGTTTTTT.

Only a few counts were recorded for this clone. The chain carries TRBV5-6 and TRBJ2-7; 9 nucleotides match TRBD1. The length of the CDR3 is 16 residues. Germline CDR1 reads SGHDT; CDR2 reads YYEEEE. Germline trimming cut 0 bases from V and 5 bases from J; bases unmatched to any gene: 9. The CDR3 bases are TGTGCCAGCAGCTTGGCCTTGGGACAGGGAGACCACGAGCAGTACTTC. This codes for CASSLALGQGDHEQYF.

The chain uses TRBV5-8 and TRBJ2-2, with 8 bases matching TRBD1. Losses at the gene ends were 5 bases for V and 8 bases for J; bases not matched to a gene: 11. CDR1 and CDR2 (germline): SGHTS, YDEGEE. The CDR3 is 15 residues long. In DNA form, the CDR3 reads TGTGCCAGCAGACCCGGGACAGGCAACGTAGGGGAGCTGTTTTTT. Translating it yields CASRPGTGNVGELFF.

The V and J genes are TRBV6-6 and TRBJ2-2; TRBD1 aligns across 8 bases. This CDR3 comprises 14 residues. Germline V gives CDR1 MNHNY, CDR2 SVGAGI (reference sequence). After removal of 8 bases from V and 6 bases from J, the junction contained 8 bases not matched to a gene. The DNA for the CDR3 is TGTGCCAGCGCTGGACAGGGTTGGTCCGGGGAGCTGTTTTTT. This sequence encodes CASAGQGWSGELFF.

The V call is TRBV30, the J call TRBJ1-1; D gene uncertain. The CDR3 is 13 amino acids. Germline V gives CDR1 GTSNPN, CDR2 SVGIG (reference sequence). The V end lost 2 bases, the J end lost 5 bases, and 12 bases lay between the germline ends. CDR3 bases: TGTGCCTGGAGTATGGGAGATGGTACTGAAGCTTTCTTT. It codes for CAWSMGDGTEAFF.

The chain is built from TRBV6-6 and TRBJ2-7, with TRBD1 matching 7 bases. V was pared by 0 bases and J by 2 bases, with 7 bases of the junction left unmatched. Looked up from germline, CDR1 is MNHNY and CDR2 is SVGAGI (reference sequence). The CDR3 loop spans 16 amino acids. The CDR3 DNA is TGTGCCAGCAGTTACTCTGACAGGGCCCCAACCTACGAGCAGTACTTC. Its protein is CASSYSDRAPTYEQYF.

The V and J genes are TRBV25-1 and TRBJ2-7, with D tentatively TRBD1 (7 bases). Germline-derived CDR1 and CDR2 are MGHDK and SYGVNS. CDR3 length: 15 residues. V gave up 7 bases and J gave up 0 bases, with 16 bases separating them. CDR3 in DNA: TGTGCCAGCACCGGAGGGGCAGGGGGCTCCTACGAGCAGTACTTC. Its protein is CASTGGAGGSYEQYF.

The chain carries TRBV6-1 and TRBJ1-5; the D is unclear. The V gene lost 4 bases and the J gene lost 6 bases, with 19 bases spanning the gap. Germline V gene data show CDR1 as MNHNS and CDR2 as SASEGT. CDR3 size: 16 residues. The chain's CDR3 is CASSGLFVLHGQPQHF. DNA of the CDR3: TGTGCCAGCAGTGGGTTATTTGTCCTTCACGGTCAGCCCCAGCATTTT.

CDR3 in DNA: TGCGCCAGCAGCTCATACTCTAGACTAGCGGGAGGCCAAAACATTCAGTACTTC. Its translation: CASSSYSRLAGGQNIQYF. The genes are TRBV5-1 and TRBJ2-4; 13 nucleotides align to TRBD2. Trimming at V came to 3 bases and at J to 5 bases, leaving 11 bases not matched to a gene. Per the germline V gene, CDR1 is SGHRS and CDR2 is YFSETQ. The length of the CDR3 is 18 residues.

In DNA form, the CDR3 reads TGTGCCAGCAGCGTAGGACAGGTTTATGAGCAGTTCTTC. It yields the protein CASSVGQVYEQFF. The chain has TRBV9 and TRBJ2-1, with D possibly TRBD1 on 6 matching bases. The CDR3 totals 13 residues. V lost 0 bases and J 8 bases, leaving 9 bases between the germline ends. Germline V lookup: CDR1 SGDLS, CDR2 YYNGEE.

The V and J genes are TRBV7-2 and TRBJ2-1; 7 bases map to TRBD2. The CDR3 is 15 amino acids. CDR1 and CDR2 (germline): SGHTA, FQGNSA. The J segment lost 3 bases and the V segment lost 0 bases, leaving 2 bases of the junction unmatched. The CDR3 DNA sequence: TGTGCCAGCAGCTTAGCGGGAGGGCTCTACAATGAGCAGTTCTTC. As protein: CASSLAGGLYNEQFF.

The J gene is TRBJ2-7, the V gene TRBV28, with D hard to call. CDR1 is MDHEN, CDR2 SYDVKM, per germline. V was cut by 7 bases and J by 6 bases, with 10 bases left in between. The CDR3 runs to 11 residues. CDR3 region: CASTTPGEQYF. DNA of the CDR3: TGTGCCAGCACCACCCCAGGCGAGCAGTACTTC.

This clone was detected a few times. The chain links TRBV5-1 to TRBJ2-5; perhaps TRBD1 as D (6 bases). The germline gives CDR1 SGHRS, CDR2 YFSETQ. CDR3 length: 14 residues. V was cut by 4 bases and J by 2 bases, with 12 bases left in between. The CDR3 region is CASSLSGVQETQYF. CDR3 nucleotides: TGCGCCAGCAGCCTATCAGGGGTACAAGAGACCCAGTACTTC.

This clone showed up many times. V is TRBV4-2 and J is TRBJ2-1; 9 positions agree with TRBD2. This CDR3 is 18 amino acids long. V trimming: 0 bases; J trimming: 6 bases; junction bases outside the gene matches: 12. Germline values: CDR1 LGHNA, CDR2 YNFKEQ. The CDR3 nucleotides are TGTGCCAGCAGCCAAGATGCCGCCCTAGCGGGACCTGCCAATGAGCAGTTCTTC. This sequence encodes CASSQDAALAGPANEQFF.